These 28 T cell receptor beta chains came from one sample sequenced in a study of T cells in Graves' hyperthyroidism and ophthalmopathy. The TCR beta CDR3 regions underwent amplification using RNA transcripts as the source. The HTBI set primed first-round TCR CDR3 RT-PCR. TCRdb ran MiXCR on the multiplex PCR reads and lists one entry per CDR3 protein. The data show 300,000 to 400,000 distinct CDR3 sequences, roughly a fifth seen once. Sequencing was carried out using blood. The receptors derive from a woman aged 45-65 years with Graves' hyperthyroidism.

The V call is TRBV11-3, the J call TRBJ2-3, with TRBD2 matching 12 bases. The junction had 6 bases not matched to a gene; V was cut back by 5 bases and J by 6 bases. Germline loops: CDR1 SGHNT, CDR2 YENEEA. This CDR3 comprises 15 residues. The CDR3 DNA reads as TGTGCCAGCAGCCTCGGACTAGCGGGGCCGGATACGCAGTATTTT. The encoded protein is CASSLGLAGPDTQYF.

The genes are TRBV6-1 and TRBJ2-7; D is perhaps TRBD2 (6 bases). Trimming cost V 2 bases and J 7 bases, with 15 bases left between them. CDR3 length equals 14 residues. CDR1 MNHNS and CDR2 SASEGT come from the germline V gene. CDR3 sequence (DNA): TGTGCCAGCAGTGAACTATTGGGTGCGGGGGAGCAGTACTTC. It yields the protein CASSELLGAGEQYF.

This clonotype has only one observation. This rearrangement joins TRBV2 to TRBJ1-1; D is possibly TRBD1 (5 bases). The ends were cut back, 6 bases at V and 1 base at J, with 12 bases in the middle. The CDR3 is 14 amino acids. Germline V gene lookup returns CDR1 SNHLY and CDR2 FYNNEI. The CDR3 is CASREGYSNTEAFF. Written as DNA, the CDR3 is TGTGCCAGCAGAGAGGGGTATTCGAACACTGAAGCTTTCTTT.

This clonotype was detected a few times. V gene TRBV28 combines with J gene TRBJ1-2, with 7 positions matching TRBD1. J gave up 6 bases and V 6 bases, and 13 bases lay outside the gene matches. This CDR3 contains 15 residues. Germline V gene lookup returns CDR1 MDHEN and CDR2 SYDVKM. The CDR3 DNA reads as TGTGCCAGCAGACACCTGACAGGGCGGACCAATGGCTACACCTTC. Translated: CASRHLTGRTNGYTF.

This clonotype came up many times. V gene TRBV28 combines with J gene TRBJ1-2; D is unresolved. This CDR3 has 15 residues. Germline V gives CDR1 MDHEN, CDR2 SYDVKM. V was shortened by 8 bases and J by 8 bases, with 24 bases between the two germline ends. Here the CDR3 reads CASVPHGSTGGGYTF. CDR3 nucleotide sequence: TGTGCCAGCGTTCCCCACGGCTCCACTGGAGGAGGCTACACCTTC.

This clonotype was observed at least ten times. The CDR3 DNA follows: TGCGCCAGCAGCTTGGAGCCAGAACAGCCCCAGCATTTT. This encodes CASSLEPEQPQHF. The chain uses TRBV5-1 and TRBJ1-5; D unresolved. V lost 0 bases to trimming and J lost 7 bases, with 8 bases between them. This CDR3 comprises 13 residues. The germline V gene has CDR1 SGHRS and CDR2 YFSETQ.

This sequence joins TRBV19 and TRBJ1-1; D is unresolved. The CDR3 runs 14 residues. CDR1 is LNHDA, CDR2 SQIVND, per germline (reference sequence). The V end was cut by 5 bases, the J end by 0 bases, with 10 bases between. This chain's CDR3 is CASSVVPMNTEAFF. The CDR3 DNA reads as TGTGCCAGTAGTGTGGTCCCTATGAACACTGAAGCTTTCTTT. The full variable domain, in which reference TRBV19 and TRBJ1-1 provide the parts outside the CDR3, is DGGITQSPKYLFRKEGQNVTLSCEQNLNHDAMYWYRQDPGQGLRLIYYSQIVNDFQKGDIAEGYSVSREKKESFPLTVTSAQKNPTAFYLCASSVVPMNTEAFFGQGTRLTVV.

The chain uses TRBV4-1 and TRBJ2-1, with 7 positions matching TRBD2. Unmatched junction bases numbered 6, after V lost 1 base and J lost 3 bases. The length of the CDR3 is 16 residues. The germline V gene encodes CDR1 MGHRA and CDR2 YSYEKL. CDR3 residues: CASSQVGLAVYNEQFF. The CDR3 bases are TGCGCCAGCAGCCAAGTCGGGCTAGCGGTCTACAATGAGCAGTTCTTC.

Of note for this clonotype: Since a much larger clone is just one base distant, this may be a read error. The rearrangement links TRBV12-3 or TRBV12-4 to TRBJ2-3; D may be TRBD2 (6 bases). CDR3 size: 12 residues. V was pared by 6 bases and J by 11 bases, with 15 bases between. The DNA of the CDR3 is TGTGCCAGCAGGTCTAGCGCTGGTAAGCAGTATTTT. It codes for CASRSSAGKQYF.

The table lists this clonotype with many counts. This chain uses TRBV30 with TRBJ2-4, with D tentatively TRBD2 (6 bases). Germline V lookup: CDR1 GTSNPN, CDR2 SVGIG (reference sequence). This CDR3 spans 12 amino acids. V was shortened by 3 bases and J by 8 bases, with 11 bases between the two germline ends. The chain's CDR3 is CAWRGLKDIQYF. Here the CDR3 DNA reads TGTGCCTGGAGGGGACTGAAGGACATTCAGTACTTC.

This clonotype turned up a few times. The chain joins TRBV28 to TRBJ2-3; maybe TRBD1 (5 bases). CDR1 and CDR2 from the germline V gene are MDHEN and SYDVKM. This CDR3 contains 12 residues. Trimming left V 6 bases short and J 5 bases short, with 9 bases between. CDR3 in DNA: TGTGCCAGCAGACAGGTCGGAGATACGCAGTATTTT. Translated: CASRQVGDTQYF. Variable domain in full (rest from reference TRBV28 and TRBJ2-3): DVKVTQSSRYLVKRTGEKVFLECVQDMDHENMFWYRQDPGLGLRLIYFSYDVKMKEKGDIPEGYSVSREKKERFSLILESASTNQTSMYLCASRQVGDTQYFGPGTRLTVL.

This clonotype has ten or more counts. V usage is TRBV5-1 and J usage is TRBJ1-1; 7 bases match TRBD1. Germline CDR1 reads SGHRS; CDR2 reads YFSETQ. The CDR3 totals 12 residues. Trimming at V came to 7 bases and at J to 7 bases, leaving 7 bases not matched to a gene. CDR3 bases: TGCGCCAGCTACGGACAGGTCGGTGAAGCTTTCTTT. It encodes CASYGQVGEAFF.

The V call is TRBV5-6, the J call TRBJ2-3; D tentatively fits TRBD1 or TRBD2 (5 bases each). Germline V lookup: CDR1 SGHDT, CDR2 YYEEEE. V lost 3 bases to trimming and J lost 3 bases, with 14 bases between them. There are 15 residues in the CDR3. The CDR3 sequence: CASSSLGRETDTQYF. CDR3 sequence (DNA): TGTGCCAGCAGCTCCCTTGGCAGGGAGACAGATACGCAGTATTTT.

This clonotype was observed a few times. The genes are TRBV9 and TRBJ2-5; D possibly corresponds to TRBD2 (6 bases). V was trimmed by 0 bases and J by 5 bases, leaving 14 bases between them. The V gene's germline CDR1 is SGDLS and CDR2 YYNGEE. This CDR3 contains 15 residues. The DNA for the CDR3 is TGTGCCAGCAGCGTAGCCGCGGGGTGGGTGGAGACCCAGTACTTC. Residues: CASSVAAGWVETQYF.

The V gene is TRBV12-3 or TRBV12-4, the J gene TRBJ2-7; D gene uncertain. This CDR3 has 12 residues. V dropped 3 bases and J dropped 7 bases, with 10 bases sitting between them. DNA of the CDR3: TGTGCCAGCAGTTTTAATCGGCCTGAGCAGTACTTC. The encoded protein is CASSFNRPEQYF.

This clonotype was detected ten times or more. CDR3 DNA sequence: TGTGCCAGCTCATTCGGGACTAGCGGACTCAATGAGCAGTTCTTC. Protein: CASSFGTSGLNEQFF. The chain is built from TRBV18 and TRBJ2-1; TRBD2 matches at 11 bases. CDR1 is KGHSH, CDR2 LQKENI, per germline. The CDR3 has 15 amino acids. V lost 5 bases and J lost 6; bases outside the gene matches: 6. Full variable domain (rest looked up from reference TRBV18 and TRBJ2-1): NAGVMQNPRHLVRRRGQEARLRCSPMKGHSHVYWYRQLPEEGLKFMVYLQKENIIDESGMPKERFSAEFPKEGPSILRIQQVVRGDSAAYFCASSFGTSGLNEQFFGPGTRLTVL.

The V and J genes are TRBV29-1 and TRBJ2-7, with 8 positions matching TRBD1. The CDR3 length is 12 residues. Per germline, CDR1 SQVTM and CDR2 ANQGSEA. V shed 7 bases and J 2 bases; nucleotides not matched to a gene: 4. Written as DNA, the CDR3 is TGCAGCGGGGGACAGGTCCCCTACGAGCAGTACTTC. Protein sequence: CSGGQVPYEQYF.

This clonotype showed up many times. In DNA form, the CDR3 reads TGTGCCAGCAGTTACTCCGGGACAGCCCCCGTTGGAGCTTTCTTT. Translating gives CASSYSGTAPVGAFF. The chain couples TRBV6-5 to TRBJ1-1; TRBD1 aligns across 7 bases. The germline CDR1 and CDR2 sequences are MNHEY and SVGAGI. The CDR3 consists of 15 residues. Trimming at V came to 0 bases and at J to 10 bases, leaving 11 bases not matched to a gene.

The chain recombines TRBV29-1 with TRBJ1-1, with TRBD1 as a possible D gene (6 bases). The CDR3 is made up of 15 amino acids. Germline V CDR1 and CDR2: SQVTM, ANQGSEA. Trimming cost V 2 bases and J 3 bases, with 16 bases left between them. The chain's CDR3 is CSVEPTGSADTEAFF. The CDR3 DNA reads TGCAGCGTTGAACCCACAGGGAGCGCGGACACTGAAGCTTTCTTT.

This clonotype occurred many times. The chain combines TRBV10-3 with TRBJ1-1, with a possible D match to TRBD1 (5 bases). The CDR3 sequence is 13 residues long. V was shortened by 10 bases and J by 1 base, with 13 bases between the two germline ends. Germline-derived CDR1 and CDR2 are ENHRY and SYGVKD. The CDR3 here is CATRTGENTEAFF. CDR3 nucleotide sequence: TGTGCCACGCGGACGGGGGAGAACACTGAAGCTTTCTTT.

This clonotype has more than one count but fewer than ten. This chain joins TRBV19 and TRBJ2-7; unclear D gene. The germline gives CDR1 LNHDA, CDR2 SQIVND (reference sequence). The CDR3 covers 15 residues. Trimming left V 4 bases short and J 2 bases short, with 15 bases between. The CDR3 region is CASSTSGSLAYEQYF. The CDR3 DNA reads TGTGCCAGTAGTACCTCGGGCAGCCTTGCCTACGAGCAGTACTTC.

This clonotype was found a few times. This may come from a read error, since a much larger clone is one base off. V gene TRBV7-9 combines with J gene TRBJ2-3, with 8 bases matching TRBD2. The CDR3 is 15 amino acids. The junction had 6 bases not matched to a gene; V was cut back by 5 bases and J by 2 bases. Germline assignment: CDR1 SEHNR and CDR2 FQNEAQ (reference sequence). This CDR3 reads CASSPASGPTDTQYF. CDR3 coding DNA: TGTGCCAGCAGCCCTGCTAGCGGGCCCACAGATACGCAGTATTTT.

This chain connects TRBV7-3 to TRBJ2-3, with TRBD1 matching over 8 bases. Losses at the gene ends were 1 base for V and 1 base for J; bases not matched to a gene: 1. This CDR3 has 15 residues. Germline CDR1 reads SGHTA; CDR2 reads FQGTGA. The CDR3: CASSLMGQGTDTQYF. In nucleotides, the CDR3 is TGTGCCAGCAGCTTAATGGGACAGGGCACAGATACGCAGTATTTT.

The sample holds many counts of this clonotype. The gene calls are TRBV27 and TRBJ2-5; D is uncertain. Germline CDR1 MNHEY, CDR2 SMNVEV (reference sequence). Trimming left V 3 bases short and J 5 bases short, with 10 bases between. This CDR3 spans 13 amino acids. CDR3 sequence (DNA): TGTGCCAGCAGTTTTGACGGGTTGGAGACCCAGTACTTC. Its protein product is CASSFDGLETQYF.

This clonotype has only one observation. V usage is TRBV12-5 and J usage is TRBJ2-1; a weak D match, TRBD2 (7 bases). The germline gives CDR1 LGHNT, CDR2 FRNRAP. V lost 3 bases and J 7 bases, leaving 13 bases between the germline ends. The CDR3 has 14 residues. The CDR3 DNA follows: TGTGCTAGTGGTTTAGGGGGGGCCAAAAATGAGCAGTTCTTC. Its protein product is CASGLGGAKNEQFF.

This clonotype was detected many times. This chain connects TRBV2 to TRBJ2-5; no firm D call. The CDR3 runs to 14 residues. V lost 7 bases and J lost 0, with 12 bases in between. CDR1 and CDR2 (germline): SNHLY, FYNNEI. The CDR3 nucleotides are TGTGCCAGCAAGGTTGACTTGTACCAAGAGACCCAGTACTTC. Encoded protein: CASKVDLYQETQYF.

The table lists this clonotype with a few counts. The V and J genes are TRBV15 and TRBJ2-1; maybe TRBD2 (5 bases). CDR1 and CDR2 from the germline V gene are LNHNV and YYDKDF (reference sequence). Trimming cost V 7 bases and J 10 bases, with 20 bases left between them. CDR3 length equals 14 residues. The CDR3 DNA is TGTGCCACCACGGAGGAGGACTGGAGGACGGAGCAGTTCTTC. Translated, it gives CATTEEDWRTEQFF.

The chain employs TRBV6-1 and TRBJ1-1, with TRBD1 identical over 8 bases. V was pared by 4 bases and J by 5 bases, with 6 bases of the junction left unmatched. The germline gives CDR1 MNHNS, CDR2 SASEGT. The CDR3 has 14 amino acids. The CDR3 nucleotides read TGTGCCAGCAGTGTCGGGACAGGCCGGACTGAAGCTTTCTTT. The encoded protein is CASSVGTGRTEAFF.